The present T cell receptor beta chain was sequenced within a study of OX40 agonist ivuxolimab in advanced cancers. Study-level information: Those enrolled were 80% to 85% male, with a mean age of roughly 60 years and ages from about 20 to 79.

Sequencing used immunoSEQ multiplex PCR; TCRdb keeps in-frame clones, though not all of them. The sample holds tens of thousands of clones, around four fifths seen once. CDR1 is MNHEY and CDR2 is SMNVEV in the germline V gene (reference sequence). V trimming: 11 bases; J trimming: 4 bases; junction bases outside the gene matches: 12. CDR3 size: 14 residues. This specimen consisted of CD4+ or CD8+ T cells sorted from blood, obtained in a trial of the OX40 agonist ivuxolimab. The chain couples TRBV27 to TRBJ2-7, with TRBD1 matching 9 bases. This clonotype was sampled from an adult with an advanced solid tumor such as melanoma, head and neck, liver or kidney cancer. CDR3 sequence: CARLLRTGDYEQYF. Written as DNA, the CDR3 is TGTGCCCGGCTACTCCGGACAGGGGATTACGAGCAGTACTTC.